The next 21 T cell receptor beta chains were all read from a single sample in a study of a mutant IDH1 vaccine in newly diagnosed glioma. Time point: week 35, safety follow-up. Doses consisted of 300 ug of mutant IDH1 20-mer peptide each, paired with topical imiquimod. Antigen specificity for these receptors is unknown. The table came from immunoSEQ multiplex PCR; TCRdb's copy has only in-frame clones and leaves some out. Of about 46,000 clones listed, around 92% are singletons. Sequenced material: PBMCs, taken from a glioma patient whose treatment included an IDH1 peptide vaccine. The receptors stem from a man aged 50-59 years with glioma.

V usage is TRBV5-5 and J usage is TRBJ2-7; 9 nucleotides agree with TRBD2. There are 15 residues in the CDR3. The germline V gene encodes CDR1 SGHKS and CDR2 YYEKEE (reference sequence). V lost 3 bases, J lost 4 bases, and 8 bases stayed unmatched. The CDR3 reads CASSSGGRAGYEQYF. CDR3 DNA sequence: TGTGCCAGCAGCTCCGGCGGGAGGGCCGGGTACGAGCAGTACTTC.

The chain employs TRBV7-9 and TRBJ2-2; maybe TRBD2 (5 bases). Germline-derived CDR1 and CDR2 are SEHNR and FQNEAQ (reference sequence). This CDR3 contains 14 residues. With 6 bases removed from V and 0 bases from J, the gap between germline ends came to 8 bases. The CDR3 nucleotides read TGTGCCAGCAGGAGGAGGCCGAACACCGGGGAGCTGTTTTTT. This codes for CASRRRPNTGELFF.

V and J are TRBV5-1 and TRBJ1-2; no clear D. The CDR3 totals 14 residues. Germline-derived CDR1 and CDR2 are SGHRS and YFSETQ. V lost 0 bases, J lost 4 bases, and 10 bases lay in between. CDR3 sequence: CASSLDGLGYGYTF. The CDR3 bases are TGCGCCAGCAGCTTGGACGGTCTTGGCTATGGCTACACCTTC.

This rearrangement joins TRBV7-8 to TRBJ2-7, with D perhaps matching TRBD2 (5 bases). Germline values: CDR1 SGHVS, CDR2 FQNEAQ. The V and J ends lost 1 base and 5 bases respectively, with 12 bases between them. The CDR3 spans 14 residues. The CDR3 loop is CASSLVSLANEQYF. CDR3 in DNA: TGTGCCAGCAGCTTAGTCAGTCTAGCCAACGAGCAGTACTTC.

The V and J genes are TRBV5-1 and TRBJ2-7; 9 bases align to TRBD1. The CDR3 has 14 amino acids. Germline CDR1 is SGHRS and CDR2 is YFSETQ. Trimming cost V 4 bases and J 3 bases; bases outside gene matches: 5. The chain's CDR3 is CASSRDRADYEQYF. CDR3 bases: TGCGCCAGCAGCCGGGACAGGGCAGACTACGAGCAGTACTTC.

The chain links TRBV7-2 to TRBJ1-5; 9 nucleotides line up with TRBD1. This CDR3 spans 13 amino acids. CDR1 and CDR2 from the germline V gene are SGHTA and FQGNSA. Germline trimming cut 5 bases from V and 10 bases from J; bases unmatched to any gene: 6. CDR3 sequence reads: CASSRGQGSPQHF. CDR3 DNA sequence: TGTGCCAGCAGCCGGGGACAGGGTTCACCCCAGCATTTT.

The chain links TRBV7-2 to TRBJ1-3, with D hard to call. V was clipped by 1 base and J by 3 bases, with 13 bases between them. Germline loops: CDR1 SGHTA, CDR2 FQGNSA. The CDR3 runs 16 residues. The CDR3 coding sequence is TGTGCCAGCAGCTTAGGTTTCGCACGGTATGGAAACACCATATATTTT. This encodes CASSLGFARYGNTIYF.

V usage is TRBV7-2 and J usage is TRBJ2-7, with D possibly being TRBD2 (5 bases). With 1 base removed from V and 0 bases from J, the gap between germline ends came to 13 bases. The CDR3 spans 16 residues. Germline V gives CDR1 SGHTA, CDR2 FQGNSA. DNA for the CDR3: TGTGCCAGCAGCTTAGGCCGAAGGACTGGCTCCTACGAGCAGTACTTC. It translates to CASSLGRRTGSYEQYF.

The chain uses TRBV7-2 and TRBJ1-5; D uncertain. V was shortened by 3 bases and J by 6 bases, with 12 bases between the two germline ends. The CDR3 sequence is 14 residues long. Per the germline V gene, CDR1 is SGHTA and CDR2 is FQGNSA. The CDR3 here is CASSFRVLSQPQHF. In DNA, the CDR3 is TGTGCCAGCAGCTTTAGGGTATTGAGTCAGCCCCAGCATTTT.

The rearrangement uses TRBV7-8 and TRBJ1-4; D is possibly TRBD1 (6 bases). CDR3 length: 14 residues. Trimming took off 3 bases at V and 8 bases at J, with 13 bases between the two ends. CDR1 is SGHVS and CDR2 is FQNEAQ in the germline V gene. This CDR3 reads CASSLGGLGEKLFF. CDR3 sequence (DNA): TGTGCCAGCAGCTTGGGGGGGCTGGGAGAAAAACTGTTTTTT.

This rearrangement joins TRBV10-2 to TRBJ2-7; D not certain. There are 11 residues in the CDR3. Trimming took 6 bases from V and 0 from J, leaving 3 bases between them. Germline values: CDR1 WSHSY, CDR2 SAAADI. The CDR3 here is CASSSSYEQYF. CDR3 bases: TGCGCCAGCAGCAGCTCCTACGAGCAGTACTTC.

The V gene is TRBV7-2, the J gene TRBJ2-5, with a weak D call TRBD2 (6 bases). Trimming pared 1 base from V and 7 bases from J, leaving 19 bases between. The germline gives CDR1 SGHTA, CDR2 FQGNSA. The CDR3 covers 16 residues. In DNA form, the CDR3 reads TGTGCCAGCAGCTTAGTTGGACTAACCCGTTGGGTGACCCAGTACTTC. It specifies CASSLVGLTRWVTQYF.

V gene TRBV9 combines with J gene TRBJ2-3; D remains ambiguous. Looked up from germline, CDR1 is SGDLS and CDR2 is YYNGEE. V gave up 0 bases and J gave up 6 bases, with 11 bases separating them. CDR3 length: 14 amino acids. The CDR3 is CASSVDSRADTQYF. The DNA of the CDR3 is TGTGCCAGCAGCGTAGATTCCCGGGCGGATACGCAGTATTTT.

The chain employs TRBV5-4 and TRBJ2-7; the match to TRBD2 covers 8 bases. The V segment lost 2 bases and the J segment 5 bases; nucleotides outside the gene matches: 9. The CDR3 length is 15 residues. The V gene's germline CDR1 is SGHNT and CDR2 YYREEE (reference sequence). This chain's CDR3 is CASSFIGGGINEQYF. The DNA of the CDR3 is TGTGCCAGCAGCTTTATCGGGGGGGGCATAAACGAGCAGTACTTC. The full variable domain, completed using reference TRBV5-4 and TRBJ2-7, is ETGVTQSPTHLIKTRGQQVTLRCSSQSGHNTVSWYQQALGQGPQFIFQYYREEENGRGNFPPRFSGLQFPNYSSELNVNALELDDSALYLCASSFIGGGINEQYFGPGTRLTVT.

This clone was seen a handful of times. The rearrangement joins TRBV4-1 to TRBJ1-2, with 11 bases identical to TRBD1. CDR3 length: 16 residues. V trimming: 3 bases; J trimming: 8 bases; junction bases outside the gene matches: 11. CDR1 and CDR2 (germline): MGHRA, YSYEKL. The CDR3 is CASSHVTPDRGLGYTF. The CDR3 bases are TGCGCCAGCAGCCATGTTACCCCGGACAGGGGGCTCGGCTACACCTTC.

The CDR3 coding sequence is TGCGCCAGCAGCCAAGAAGGAGGCCCCCGAGGAAACACCATATATTTT. This gives the protein CASSQEGGPRGNTIYF. The chain uses TRBV4-3 and TRBJ1-3, with D hard to call. Germline loops: CDR1 LGHNA, CDR2 YSLEER. CDR3 length: 16 residues. V lost 0 bases to trimming and J lost 4 bases, with 13 bases between them.

The chain has TRBV4-3 and TRBJ1-1; D is unclear. The CDR3 extends over 16 amino acids. Trimming stripped 0 bases from V and 1 base from J, with 12 bases between. CDR1 and CDR2 from the germline V gene are LGHNA and YSLEER. CDR3 nucleotide sequence: TGCGCCAGCAGCCAAGATTCGAGAACCTCGAACACTGAAGCTTTCTTT. Protein sequence: CASSQDSRTSNTEAFF.

The chain carries TRBV19 and TRBJ1-4; possibly TRBD1 for D (5 bases). The CDR3 is made up of 15 amino acids. Trimming took 6 bases from V and 7 from J, leaving 18 bases between them. Germline CDR1 is LNHDA and CDR2 is SQIVND (reference sequence). CDR3: CASRIWGRGTEKLFF. As DNA, the CDR3 is TGTGCCAGTAGGATCTGGGGCAGAGGGACTGAAAAACTGTTTTTT. Full variable domain (rest looked up from reference TRBV19 and TRBJ1-4): DGGITQSPKYLFRKEGQNVTLSCEQNLNHDAMYWYRQDPGQGLRLIYYSQIVNDFQKGDIAEGYSVSREKKESFPLTVTSAQKNPTAFYLCASRIWGRGTEKLFFGSGTQLSVL.

The J gene is TRBJ2-3, the V gene TRBV27; D is uncertain. CDR3 length: 16 residues. CDR1 and CDR2 from the germline V gene are MNHEY and SMNVEV (reference sequence). V gave up 4 bases and J gave up 0 bases, with 14 bases separating them. CDR3 DNA: TGTGCCAGCAGTTCCCCTGGCGGCCGAAGCACAGATACGCAGTATTTT. It encodes CASSSPGGRSTDTQYF.

J is TRBJ2-3 and V is TRBV10-1; TRBD1 or TRBD2 may be the D gene (5 bases each). V lost 6 bases to trimming and J lost 4 bases, with 8 bases between them. From germline, CDR1 is WNHNN and CDR2 SYGVQD (reference sequence). The CDR3 is 12 amino acids. CDR3 loop: CASSEGPDTQYF. The CDR3 DNA reads as TGCGCCAGCAGCGAGGGGCCAGATACGCAGTATTTT.

The chain recombines TRBV15 with TRBJ1-5; tentatively, D is TRBD1 (6 bases). In germline, CDR1 is LNHNV, CDR2 YYDKDF (reference sequence). V gave up 1 base and J gave up 5 bases, with 9 bases separating them. This CDR3 contains 14 residues. The CDR3 region has the DNA TGTGCCACCAGCAGAGGGGCAGGGGATCAGCCCCAGCATTTT. This sequence encodes CATSRGAGDQPQHF.